The 6 T cell receptor beta chains below all came from one sample that was sequenced in a study of regulatory and conventional T cells in RAG deficiency (dated by TCRdb to 2015 to 2018). Regulatory T cells were purified from blood as CD4+CD25-high CD127-low cells before genomic DNA extraction. The library was produced with the immunoSEQ multiplex PCR assay. In its TCRdb copy, this immuneACCESS table keeps in-frame sequences only and misses some clones. Where compared with another copy, unresolved V genes explain less than half of these, and the others have no known cause. For this sample there are about 20,000 clones; over 80% appear just once. The top ten clones comprise over 1.3% of the sample. In addition, the sample was reused for a study of regulatory T cells. The second study reports: For the multiplex PCR, 52 forward TRBV primers and 13 reverse TRBJ primers were used, and amplification bias was corrected with both assay-based and computational methods.

The sample consisted of Tregs sorted from blood. The origin of the receptors is a human donor in good health.

The rearrangement uses TRBV7-9 and TRBJ2-5; 7 bases are a match to TRBD1. The CDR3 covers 15 residues. CDR1 is SEHNR, CDR2 FQNEAQ, per germline (reference sequence). V gave up 5 bases and J gave up 5 bases; unmatched junction bases: 11. The CDR3 DNA sequence: TGTGCCAGCAGCAAAATAAGGACAGGCTGGGAGACCCAGTACTTC. This encodes CASSKIRTGWETQYF.

The V gene is TRBV9, the J gene TRBJ2-3, with 8 bases matching TRBD2. The CDR3 totals 18 residues. Trimming removed 4 bases from V and 2 bases from J; junction bases left unmatched: 15. Germline V gene data show CDR1 as SGDLS and CDR2 as YYNGEE. The CDR3 loop reads CASSPHIWTSSATDTQYF. The CDR3 nucleotides read TGTGCCAGCAGCCCACACATTTGGACTAGCTCCGCCACAGATACGCAGTATTTT.

This chain connects TRBV18 to TRBJ2-1, with a tentative D call TRBD2 (5 bases). The CDR3 contains 12 residues. Trimming cost V 2 bases and J 9 bases, with 8 bases left between them. Germline V gene data show CDR1 as KGHSH and CDR2 as LQKENI. The CDR3 protein is CASSPLTIEQFF. The CDR3 coding sequence is TGTGCCAGCTCACCATTGACTATTGAGCAGTTCTTC.

V gene TRBV28 combines with J gene TRBJ1-2, with D unclear. Germline V lookup: CDR1 MDHEN, CDR2 SYDVKM. Trimming removed 3 bases at V and 6 bases at J, with 5 bases between. This CDR3 spans 11 amino acids. The DNA of the CDR3 is TGTGCCAGCAGTTTCTTCGATGGCTACACCTTC. Translating it yields CASSFFDGYTF.

J is TRBJ1-2 and V is TRBV9; maybe TRBD1 (6 bases). Trimming took 0 bases from V and 4 from J, leaving 10 bases between them. Germline CDR1 and CDR2: SGDLS and YYNGEE. The CDR3 contains 14 residues. Here the CDR3 DNA reads TGTGCCAGCAGCGTAGAAGGGGGGTCCTATGGCTACACCTTC. Its protein product is CASSVEGGSYGYTF.

The chain recombines TRBV5-6 with TRBJ2-2; perhaps TRBD2 as D (5 bases). V dropped 2 bases and J dropped 4 bases, with 24 bases sitting between them. Germline CDR1 is SGHDT and CDR2 is YYEEEE. The CDR3 extends over 19 amino acids. The CDR3 nucleotides are TGTGCCAGCAGCTTTCTGGGAGCTGCTGCGTCGGCGTTCACCGGGGAGCTGTTTTTT. Translated: CASSFLGAAASAFTGELFF.